This T cell receptor beta chain was recovered during a study of human T cells and chemical hapten exposure. Whole-study context: 2% DPC applied to an approximately 2 cm by approximately 2 cm arm area sensitized donors.

TCRdb called the RACE reads again in MiXCR, with one record for every CDR3 protein. This table has approximately 79,000 distinct CDR3 sequences, 9% to 12% appearing once. The CDR3 sequence is 16 residues long. V gave up 10 bases and J gave up 6 bases; unmatched junction bases: 18. Looked up from germline, CDR1 is MNHEY and CDR2 is SVGEGT. In this sample, this clonotype turned up a few times. Its antigen is undetermined. Study-level findings and limits: The number of TCRs over 1 in 1000 frequency stayed unchanged after DPC.

The time point was: patch test 1, 2 weeks after DPC sensitization. The sample's treatment: therapeutic diphenylcyclopropenone sensitization with weekly scalp DPC. The chain combines TRBV6-2 or TRBV6-3 with TRBJ2-3; 8 nucleotides match TRBD2. The receptor's source is a woman aged 45-65 years with alopecia areata. Some clones in this sample may be carry-over from other donors' samples. The sequences come from whole blood, collected in connection with sensitization to the hapten diphenylcyclopropenone (DPC). CDR3 in amino acids: CATLKLLAGQRDTQYF. The CDR3 nucleotides read TGTGCCACCCTTAAACTCCTAGCGGGCCAACGGGATACGCAGTATTTT.